This T cell receptor (beta chain) was recorded in a study of cytomegalovirus exposure and HLA in healthy donors. CDR1 is SGHDT, CDR2 YYEEEE, per germline. Trimming stripped 3 bases from V and 6 bases from J, with 15 bases between. The CDR3 extends over 14 amino acids. Primers included in the PCR were 60 Vbeta and 13 Jbeta primers. Using immunoSEQ multiplex PCR, the repertoire was profiled, and TCRdb retains in-frame clones only, with some absent. The table lists approximately 140,000 clones. The material sequenced was PBMCs. This chain joins TRBV5-6 and TRBJ1-2, with D unclear. The TCR comes from a young woman in good health and CMV-seronegative. For the CDR3, the DNA is TGTGCCAGCAGCTGGGTGGGTGGCGGGAATGGCTACACCTTC. It is translated as CASSWVGGGNGYTF.